The present entry profiles one T cell receptor beta chain with its context. Naive CD8 cells lacked CD45RO, underwent positive selection for CCR7 and left out terminally differentiated effector memory CD45RA+ cells. This sample is part of a study of shared clonotypes between healthy human individuals. The ends were cut back, 10 bases at V and 6 bases at J, with 13 bases in the middle. The CDR3 totals 12 residues. CDR1 is MNHEY, CDR2 SVGAGI, per germline. Only in-frame clones appear in the TCRdb table, and some are missing; sequencing was by immunoSEQ multiplex PCR. The repertoire includes roughly 2.1 million clones, more than 85% of them detected once, and around 1.7% sits in the top ten.

The clonotype originates from a man between 18 and 29 years old in good health. Some clones in this sample may be carry-over from other donors' samples. This rearrangement joins TRBV6-5 to TRBJ2-1, with D maybe TRBD2 (6 bases). Input material: naive CD8+ T cells from PBMCs. The CDR3 region is CATGGLSNEQFF. In DNA, the CDR3 is TGTGCCACCGGGGGACTTAGCAATGAGCAGTTCTTC.